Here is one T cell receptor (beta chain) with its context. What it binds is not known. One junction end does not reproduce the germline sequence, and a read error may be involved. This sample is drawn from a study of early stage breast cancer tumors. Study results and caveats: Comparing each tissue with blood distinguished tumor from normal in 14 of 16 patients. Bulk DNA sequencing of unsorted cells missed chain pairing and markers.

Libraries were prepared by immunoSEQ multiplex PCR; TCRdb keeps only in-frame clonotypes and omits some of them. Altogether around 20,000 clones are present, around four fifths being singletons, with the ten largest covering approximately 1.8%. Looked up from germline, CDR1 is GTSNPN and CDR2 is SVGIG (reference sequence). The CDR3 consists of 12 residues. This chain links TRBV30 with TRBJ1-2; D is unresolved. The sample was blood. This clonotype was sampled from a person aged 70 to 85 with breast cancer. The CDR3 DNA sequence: TGTGCCTGGAGTGTATCGTATGGAGACGAGGACTTC. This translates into CAWSVSYGDEDF.